Below, one TCR beta chain is given with its context. The sample is drawn from a study of T cell changes during pregnancy in multiple sclerosis. The protocol was immunoSEQ multiplex PCR, while the TCRdb copy is restricted to in-frame clones and leaves out a portion. The sample contains about 59,000 clones, less than 95% of which appear only once. Germline assignment: CDR1 MNHEY and CDR2 SMNVEV (reference sequence). There are 14 residues in the CDR3. Trimming at V came to 6 bases and at J to 0 bases, leaving 5 bases not matched to a gene. The specimen was CD8+ T cells from peripheral blood mononuclear cells, collected after pregnancy. The chain carries TRBV27 and TRBJ2-7, with TRBD1 matching 7 bases. This TCR was recovered from a female donor with multiple sclerosis, enrolled in a pregnancy study. The CDR3 DNA reads as TGTGCCAGCAGCCCGGGACAGATCTCCTACGAGCAGTACTTC. It translates to CASSPGQISYEQYF.